The clone carrying this T cell receptor (beta chain) was counted between two and nine times. The data stem from a study of spatial heterogeneity in lung cancer. Study as a whole: Beta-chain sequences were consistently detected more often than alpha-chain sequences.

Time point described: sample taken at primary tumor resection. Untreated early-stage non-small cell lung cancer patients, some 70 in total, were the donors. Whole RNA obtained from tumor, nontumor lung or frozen PBMC underwent sequencing without sorting. Unique molecular identifiers, one per molecule, were present on every TCR cDNA molecule. TCRdb passed the 5' RACE reads through MiXCR, listing each CDR3 protein once. The data contain about 22,000 distinct CDR3 sequences, roughly 4.2% of them singletons. Germline values: CDR1 MNHEY, CDR2 SVGAGI. V trimming: 2 bases; J trimming: 4 bases; junction bases outside the gene matches: 6. This CDR3 is built from 15 residues.

The source of this sequence is a male donor with early-stage non-small cell lung cancer. Specimen: PBMCs, collected at surgery. The chain employs TRBV6-5 and TRBJ2-7; TRBD1 agrees at 9 bases. CDR3 in amino acids: CASSYNRGPGYEQYF. The CDR3 bases are TGTGCCAGCAGTTACAACAGGGGGCCGGGGTACGAGCAGTACTTC.